The subject of this entry is one T cell receptor beta chain. The antigen is not known. These data originate in a study of T cells in localized non-small cell lung cancer. General study results and limits: The study found T cell clonality highest in uninvolved adjacent lung, above tumor. Increased T cell density in blood showed an association with longer overall survival. Only one tumor region went through sequencing, so heterogeneity may still be there.

TCRdb's copy holds only in-frame clones and misses some; the assay was immunoSEQ multiplex PCR. Among several thousand clones, 29% were seen once, and the ten largest hold 15%. This clonotype was sampled from an older female donor with stage I lung adenocarcinoma. The sample was lung tumor tissue, taken before any cancer treatment.

As DNA, the CDR3 is TGTGCCAGCAGCGTTGGGGGCCGAACCTACGAGCAGTACTTC. This codes for CASSVGGRTYEQYF. V usage is TRBV9 and J usage is TRBJ2-7; D is possibly TRBD1 (6 bases). V was pared by 2 bases and J by 2 bases, with 11 bases between. Germline CDR1 and CDR2: SGDLS and YYNGEE. This CDR3 has 14 amino acids.